The 9 T cell receptor beta chains in this list originate from one sample, sequenced in a study of blood T cell repertoires in COVID-19. The protocol was immunoSEQ multiplex PCR, while the TCRdb copy is restricted to in-frame clones and leaves out a portion. The sample has around 250,000 clones, around 87% seen once. The specimen sequenced was peripheral blood. The origin of the receptors is a woman aged 70-85 years with active or convalescent COVID-19.

The chain combines TRBV18 with TRBJ1-1, with D possibly TRBD1 on 5 matching bases. The germline V and J ends were trimmed by 4 bases and 0 bases, with 9 bases remaining between them. This CDR3 region has 14 residues. Germline V lookup: CDR1 KGHSH, CDR2 LQKENI. In DNA form, the CDR3 reads TGTGCCAGCTCACTAGGGGTTTTGAACACTGAAGCTTTCTTT. Amino acid sequence: CASSLGVLNTEAFF. Complete variable domain (other parts from reference TRBV18 and TRBJ1-1): NAGVMQNPRHLVRRRGQEARLRCSPMKGHSHVYWYRQLPEEGLKFMVYLQKENIIDESGMPKERFSAEFPKEGPSILRIQQVVRGDSAAYFCASSLGVLNTEAFFGQGTRLTVV.

The chain uses TRBV29-1 and TRBJ2-3; possible D gene TRBD1, 6 bases. The CDR3 contains 14 residues. V was trimmed by 7 bases and J by 1 base, leaving 15 bases between them. Germline V CDR1 and CDR2: SQVTM, ANQGSEA. The CDR3 protein is CSGEGQPGTDTQYF. The CDR3 bases are TGCAGCGGTGAGGGACAACCCGGCACAGATACGCAGTATTTT.

The CDR3 region is CASSVAGSGGYEQYF. CDR3 sequence (DNA): TGTGCCAGCAGCGTAGCTGGTAGCGGGGGTTACGAGCAGTACTTC. This sequence joins TRBV9 and TRBJ2-7, with 9 bases fitting TRBD2. J was trimmed by 4 bases and V by 0 bases; bases with no gene match: 5. Germline CDR1 reads SGDLS; CDR2 reads YYNGEE. The CDR3 loop spans 15 amino acids.

About this clone: The sample has other DNA sequences that encode this CDR3 too. J is TRBJ1-2 and V is TRBV12-3 or TRBV12-4; D may be TRBD1 (5 bases). The CDR3 contains 12 residues. The ends were cut back, 5 bases at V and 2 bases at J, with 6 bases in the middle. In DNA, the CDR3 is TGTGCCAGCAGTCCAGGGAACTATGGCTACACCTTC. This encodes CASSPGNYGYTF.

This chain joins TRBV7-2 and TRBJ2-7, with no clear D. Germline V lookup: CDR1 SGHTA, CDR2 FQGNSA. CDR3 length: 12 residues. The V gene lost 1 base and the J gene lost 7 bases, with 8 bases spanning the gap. DNA for the CDR3: TGTGCCAGCAGCTTAGAGTACAGAGAGCAGTACTTC. Amino acid sequence: CASSLEYREQYF.

The gene calls are TRBV10-1 and TRBJ1-4, with 9 bases aligning to TRBD1. This CDR3 region has 14 residues. Germline V gives CDR1 WNHNN, CDR2 SYGVQD (reference sequence). V shed 2 bases, J shed 8 bases, and the junction held 3 bases outside the gene matches. CDR3 loop: CASSERGQGEKLFF. The CDR3 DNA sequence: TGCGCCAGCAGTGAGCGGGGACAGGGAGAAAAACTGTTTTTT.

This clone was seen a few times. V is TRBV19 and J is TRBJ1-2, with 9 positions matching TRBD1. Trimming cost V 3 bases and J 8 bases; bases outside gene matches: 13. The CDR3 is 16 amino acids. CDR1 LNHDA and CDR2 SQIVND come from the germline V gene (reference sequence). CDR3 in amino acids: CASSMGTGYLRGGYTF. CDR3 bases: TGTGCCAGTAGTATGGGGACAGGGTACCTCCGAGGCGGCTACACCTTC.

CDR3 nucleotides: TGTGCCAGCAGCCCCCGGACTAGCGGGGGGCATACCTACGAGCAGTACTTC. Encoded protein: CASSPRTSGGHTYEQYF. The chain links TRBV9 to TRBJ2-7; 14 bases are a match to TRBD2. The CDR3 has 17 amino acids. Losses at the gene ends were 4 bases for V and 2 bases for J; bases not matched to a gene: 8. Germline CDR1 reads SGDLS; CDR2 reads YYNGEE.

This clone occurred once. The chain combines TRBV6-6 with TRBJ2-1; possibly TRBD1 for D (5 bases). Trimming cost V 9 bases and J 2 bases, with 14 bases left between them. CDR3 size: 14 residues. Germline CDR1 reads MNHNY; CDR2 reads SVGAGI (reference sequence). The CDR3 DNA sequence: TGTGCCAGTGTGGGGCCGAGAACCTACAATGAGCAGTTCTTC. Amino acid sequence: CASVGPRTYNEQFF.